This T cell receptor (beta chain) was identified in a study of cytomegalovirus exposure and HLA in healthy donors (dated by TCRdb to 2015 to 2018). Broadly, across the study: According to an earlier analysis of a few hundred of the donors, 200 million or so T cells yielded over 100 million unique TCR beta sequences and 276 Gb of sequence data. Every discovery cohort repertoire had been produced on one sequencing platform. High-throughput TCR immunosequencing, statistical association of individual TCRs with disease status, and machine learning were combined to predict cytomegalovirus infection status. An earlier analysis of some 500 of the donors used high-throughput TCR beta sequencing to judge whether each TCR beta V gene segment behaved as functional or pseudogenic. The genetic ancestry cluster associated with self-reported Caucasian donors included around four fifths of the roughly 400 genotyped donors. The number of donors typed differed by locus, with 629-630 for A, B, C, DRB1 and DQB1, roughly 520 for DQA1, about 610 for DPA1, and some 440 for DPB1. The study aimed to test whether signatures of past pathogen exposure could be identified by cataloging public T cell receptors. About five DR-DQ haplotypes were treated as single units for association and clustering because of strong linkage in the cohort. Roughly 300 gigabases of sequencing data and 78 million or so unique TCR sequences were included in an early release covering around 650 HLA-typed donors. A later analysis re-examined previously published TCR beta repertoires from more than 550 donors and added high-resolution HLA genotyping to investigate patterns of TCR occurrence. Across around 400 genotyped donors of the cohort, an average of about 250,000 unique TCR beta nucleotide sequences per donor were sequenced, and about a sixth of those sequences were non-productive. The T cell repertoires of around 670 subjects were profiled by immunosequencing and related to cytomegalovirus serostatus. In the later analysis, no new phenotypic data were used to find candidate immune exposures; instead, reliance was placed on TCR beta sequences and their occurrence across donors. Along with the roughly 700-subject first cohort, a separate validation cohort of some 130 different subjects was used. Alongside the repertoire data, information on donor age, sex, ethnicity and CMV serostatus was compiled. A later genetic analysis took genome-wide SNP genotypes for about 65% of the roughly 670 donors and used that subset as a discovery cohort. HLA typing included class I and class II loci at four-digit resolution.

Library preparation employed the immunoSEQ multiplex PCR assay. The multiplex PCR relied on a mix of 60 forward primers for TCR Vbeta segments and 13 reverse primers for TCR Jbeta segments. The CDR3 region of rearranged TCR beta genes was amplified from genomic DNA with a multiplex PCR assay. On the Illumina HiSeq System, the amplified TCR beta libraries were sequenced as 87-base-pair reads. For the original study's pipeline: In a later analysis, around 80 million unique TCR beta chains were counted across the roughly 610 repertoires, and roughly 11 million of these chains were shared by at least two donors. Raw reads were error-corrected and collapsed into unique sequences with a nearest-neighbor algorithm that merged closely related sequences to remove PCR and sequencing errors. V, D and J gene segments were assigned by aligning CDR3 sequences to IMGT reference sequences. Each retained sequence needed at least a six-nucleotide match to both a V gene segment and a J gene segment. A rearrangement counted as productive if the CDR3 had no stop codons and remained in frame with V and J, and every other rearrangement counted as non-productive. Following IMGT convention, CDR3 was defined as the stretch from the second conserved V-encoded cysteine up to the conserved J-encoded phenylalanine. The earlier analysis of 500 to 750 of the donors excluded any sequence lacking an unambiguous match to a single V gene segment. In an earlier analysis of some 590 of the donors, a V segment was called functional when productive rearrangements were above 56.7%, and segregating when the standard deviation between donors exceeded 5%. A statistical classification framework was built to diagnose cytomegalovirus status from the catalog of TCR beta chain sequences. A later analysis assigned V and J genes by comparing TCR nucleotide sequences with IMGT/GENE-DB human TR gene sequences. In a later analysis, CDR3 sequences and most-parsimonious VDJ recombination scenarios were assigned using the TCRdist pipeline. A later analysis defined each TCR beta chain by its CDR3 amino acid sequence plus V-gene family, and excluded reads lacking a unique V-gene family. A later analysis removed 550 to 650 highly shared, low-generation-probability nucleotide sequences to deal with suspected cross-contamination and a sequencing artifact. A later analysis calculated a clonal expansion index for each public chain from normalized within-repertoire ranks of inferred template counts. Generation probabilities in a later analysis came from a VDJ recombination model fitted to out-of-frame rearrangements, and those results were checked against IGoR. A later analysis scored TCR-TCR, TCR-HLA and TCR-CMV co-occurrence with hypergeometric tests, applying a repertoire-size bias correction to TCR pairs. To estimate false discovery rates, a later analysis permuted the HLA or CMV assignments 20 times. In a later analysis, co-occurring TCRs were grouped using DBSCAN, and TCRdist sequence similarity was added for clustering within HLA-allele-positive subsets. For co-occurrence clustering, repertoires with fewer than 30,000 or more than 120,000 public chains were excluded, along with five repertoires with anomalous nucleotide sharing. In its TCRdb copy, this immuneACCESS table keeps in-frame sequences only and misses some clones. Where compared with another copy, unresolved V genes explain less than half of these, and the others have no known cause. V and J calls and clone size follow that table, whereas D and trimming were derived from the DNA. The sample data list under 250,000 clones, and 65% to 85% of these were observed just once. Of the sample, around 1.7% falls within the top ten clones.

The cohort consisted of approximately 690 healthy bone marrow donors. At the time of sampling, every cohort member was nominally healthy, though immune exposures that went unrecorded were likely present. The donor tested CMV seronegative, placing the donor among the 350 or so seronegative members of the cohort. A peripheral blood sample was collected from each donor, and TCR beta sequencing was performed on peripheral blood mononuclear cells. Genomic DNA was extracted from the blood cell samples with the Qiagen DNeasy Blood Extraction Kit. On this clone itself: Its antigen remains unidentified. The sample holds no much larger clone one base away, and base qualities are not on file.

Points the paper makes about the study in general: Some IMGT-functional V segments, including TRBV6-2 and TRBV6-3, could not be told apart with the 87-base-pair reads, so those segments were excluded. In a later analysis, around 15,000 TCR beta sequences were associated with specific HLA alleles at a false discovery rate of 0.05. Only TCR beta chains were sequenced in this cohort, and the absence of alpha or paired-chain data limited detectable features. A further reported finding was that TCR beta sequences accurately predicted the HLA-A and HLA-B alleles for most subjects in the first cohort. Seventeen rarely observed V segments, including chromosome 9 orphons, were excluded from the earlier analysis of several hundred of the donors because counts were too low. According to a later analysis, TCR association rates differed among HLA loci, with DRB1 alleles showing the most associated TCRs and HLA-C alleles showing the fewest. In a later genetic analysis, fewer N-insertions in productive TCRs were reported among donors in an Asian-associated ancestry cluster than the approximately 710-donor mean. Sequencing depth was assumed to be roughly uniform across donors in the presence/absence analyses, though that assumption may not hold. In an earlier analysis of about 600 of the donors, most TCR beta V segments appeared in productive rearrangements about 87% or about 30% of the time, broadly matching IMGT annotations. A later genetic analysis associated a missense DCLRE1C variant with V-gene and J-gene trimming of TCR beta chains, and an independent cohort replicated the association. The authors suggested that the approach could potentially be extended to other disease states and immunological phenotypes. Several of the top co-occurrence clusters appeared to be linked to parvovirus B19, influenza, CMV and Epstein-Barr virus, according to a later analysis. Correlated functional status among segregating V segments might reflect linkage disequilibrium, but an unknown experimental factor could not be ruled out. The classifier was reported to diagnose cytomegalovirus status with high specificity and sensitivity in both the original and validation cohorts. The only immune exposure information available for the cohort was CMV serostatus. Assigning TCR associations to individual alleles was difficult when HLA alleles, especially DR and DQ, strongly co-occurred. A cluster of highly shared sequence variants was judged likely to represent a technical artifact of the sequencing pipeline. Because some donors lacked HLA typing at each locus, the association tests relied only on the typed subset. In vitro tests confirmed that a few of the cytomegalovirus-associated TCR beta chains recognize cytomegalovirus antigens. A total of about 150 TCR beta chains were listed by the study as associated with cytomegalovirus. While some public TCRs were present in many individuals, most TCR sequences turned up only very rarely across donors. In a later analysis, HLA-associated TCR beta chains showed more clonal expansion and lower generation probabilities than non-associated chains that were equally common. Most CMV-associated TCR beta chains appeared to be HLA-restricted in a later analysis, and the HLA associations seemed to be driven largely by CMV exposure.

The germline V gene provides CDR1 MDHEN and CDR2 SYDVKM. Germline trimming amounts to 5 bases on V and 5 bases on J, with 4 as the count of junction bases outside the gene matches. Taken from cysteine to phenylalanine, the CDR3 has 14 residues. Solely the CDR3 DNA is kept, with 42 bases framed from the first base. Sequenced input: PBMCs. The chain was built from TRBV28 and TRBJ2-1, and TRBD1 matches 9 of the central bases. This receptor was taken from a man in his forties or fifties in good health and CMV-seronegative. The CDR3: CASSMGQGNNEQFF. The DNA is as follows: TGTGCCAGCAGTATGGGACAGGGAAACAATGAGCAGTTCTTC.